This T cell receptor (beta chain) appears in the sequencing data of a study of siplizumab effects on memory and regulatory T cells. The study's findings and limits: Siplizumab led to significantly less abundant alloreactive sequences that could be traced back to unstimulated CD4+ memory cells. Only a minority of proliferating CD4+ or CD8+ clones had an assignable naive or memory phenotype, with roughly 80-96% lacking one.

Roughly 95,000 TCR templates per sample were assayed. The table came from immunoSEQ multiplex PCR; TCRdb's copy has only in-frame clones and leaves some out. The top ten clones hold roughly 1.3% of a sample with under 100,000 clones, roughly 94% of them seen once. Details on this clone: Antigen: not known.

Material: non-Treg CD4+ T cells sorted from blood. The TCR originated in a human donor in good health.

The DNA for the CDR3 is TGCGCCAGCAGTGAGTCAAGGGACTATGGCTACACCTTC. This translates into CASSESRDYGYTF. V gene TRBV10-2 combines with J gene TRBJ1-2; D unresolved. Germline CDR1 and CDR2: WSHSY and SAAADI. V dropped 0 bases and J dropped 3 bases, with 5 bases sitting between them. The CDR3 sequence is 13 residues long.